Listed below are T cell receptor beta chains from one sample, sequenced in a study of T cell responses to AZD1222 COVID-19 vaccine. Clones were read by immunoSEQ multiplex PCR, and TCRdb kept only the in-frame ones, dropping some. The sample holds more than 95,000 clones, approximately 91% seen once. The starting material was peripheral blood, obtained on day 0 of AZD1222 vaccination. The receptors come from an adult in good health. CDR3s include the opening cysteine and the closing phenylalanine or tryptophan. The D gene is left open where the match is weak. Not every row has a clone size; where given, it reads once, few, many or a size class.

clone_size: -; v_call: TRBV21-1; j_call: TRBJ2-5; d_call: -; cdr3_nt: TGTGCCAGCAGCAAATCCCGGGACAGCCAAGAGACCCAGTACTTC; cdr3_aa: CASSKSRDSQETQYF
clone_size: -; v_call: TRBV7-3; j_call: TRBJ2-1; d_call: -; cdr3_nt: TGTGCCAGCAGCCGGGGGAGCTCCTACAATGAGCAGTTCTTC; cdr3_aa: CASSRGSSYNEQFF
clone_size: -; v_call: TRBV3-1/TRBV3-2; j_call: TRBJ2-5; d_call: -; cdr3_nt: TGTGCCAGCAGCCAAGCCGCTGAGACCCAGTACTTC; cdr3_aa: CASSQAAETQYF
clone_size: few; v_call: TRBV19; j_call: TRBJ1-5; d_call: TRBD1; cdr3_nt: TGTGCCAGTAGTATCACGGACAGGGCGGATCAGCCCCAGCATTTT; cdr3_aa: CASSITDRADQPQHF
clone_size: -; v_call: TRBV19; j_call: TRBJ2-1; d_call: TRBD1; cdr3_nt: TGTGCCAGTAGTACACAGGGGCCTGGCTACAATGAGCAGTTCTTC; cdr3_aa: CASSTQGPGYNEQFF
clone_size: -; v_call: TRBV19; j_call: TRBJ2-5; d_call: -; cdr3_nt: TGTGCCAGTAGTATACCAAACAGGGGGGGCCAAGAGACCCAGTACTTC; cdr3_aa: CASSIPNRGGQETQYF
clone_size: -; v_call: TRBV11-2; j_call: TRBJ2-3; d_call: TRBD2; cdr3_nt: TGTGCCAGCAGCTTGGGGGGGGTGCACCTCACAGATACGCAGTATTTT; cdr3_aa: CASSLGGVHLTDTQYF
clone_size: -; v_call: TRBV18; j_call: TRBJ2-7; d_call: TRBD2; cdr3_nt: TGTGCCAGCTCACCATTGGGGTCTAGCGGGGCCCCCTACGAGCAGTACTTC; cdr3_aa: CASSPLGSSGAPYEQYF
clone_size: -; v_call: TRBV5-1; j_call: TRBJ1-2; d_call: -; cdr3_nt: TGCGCCAGCAGCTTGGTTGGATCGACGAACTATGGCTACACCTTC; cdr3_aa: CASSLVGSTNYGYTF
clone_size: -; v_call: TRBV11-2; j_call: TRBJ2-1; d_call: -; cdr3_nt: TGTGCCAGCAGCGTCCAGGGCTACAATGAGCAGTTCTTC; cdr3_aa: CASSVQGYNEQFF
clone_size: -; v_call: TRBV6-1; j_call: TRBJ1-2; d_call: TRBD1; cdr3_nt: TGTGCCAGCACTGAAATCCCGGGACAGACTTTTTATGGCTACACCTTC; cdr3_aa: CASTEIPGQTFYGYTF
clone_size: -; v_call: TRBV2; j_call: TRBJ1-1; d_call: -; cdr3_nt: TGTGCCAGCACCTCCGGTGGGAACACTGAAGCTTTCTTT; cdr3_aa: CASTSGGNTEAFF
clone_size: once; v_call: TRBV15; j_call: TRBJ1-5; d_call: -; cdr3_nt: TGTGCCACCAGCAGAGGACTCATTAGGCGGACGGCTAGCAATCAGCCCCAGCATTTT; cdr3_aa: CATSRGLIRRTASNQPQHF
clone_size: -; v_call: TRBV5-1; j_call: TRBJ2-5; d_call: TRBD2; cdr3_nt: TGCGCCAGCAGCCCAGGTGGTGGGGGGGAAGAGACCCAGTACTTC; cdr3_aa: CASSPGGGGEETQYF
clone_size: -; v_call: TRBV30; j_call: TRBJ2-7; d_call: TRBD1; cdr3_nt: TGTGCCTGGGGACAGGTGAGAGAGCAGTACTTC; cdr3_aa: CAWGQVREQYF
clone_size: -; v_call: TRBV9; j_call: TRBJ2-5; d_call: TRBD2; cdr3_nt: TGTGCCAGCAGCCCCCGTGGGGGGGTGTCAGAGACCCAGTACTTC; cdr3_aa: CASSPRGGVSETQYF
clone_size: -; v_call: TRBV12-3/TRBV12-4; j_call: TRBJ2-3; d_call: -; cdr3_nt: TGTGCCACCTCCCGCGATCGACGGGGGCAGTATTTT; cdr3_aa: CATSRDRRGQYF
clone_size: -; v_call: TRBV12-3/TRBV12-4; j_call: TRBJ1-3; d_call: -; cdr3_nt: TGTGCCAGCAGCCCCCCGGGTGGCACCATATATTTT; cdr3_aa: CASSPPGGTIYF
clone_size: -; v_call: TRBV19; j_call: TRBJ1-1; d_call: TRBD1; cdr3_nt: TGTGCCAGTAGTCCGGGGACAGTGAACACTGAAGCTTTCTTT; cdr3_aa: CASSPGTVNTEAFF
clone_size: many; v_call: TRBV6-4; j_call: TRBJ2-1; d_call: -; cdr3_nt: TGTGCCAGCAAAGCGGACCCCACCTACAATGAGCAGTTCTTC; cdr3_aa: CASKADPTYNEQFF
clone_size: -; v_call: TRBV7-6; j_call: TRBJ1-5; d_call: -; cdr3_nt: TGTGCCAGCAGCTTAAATCCGGTGGGTCAGCCCCAGCATTTT; cdr3_aa: CASSLNPVGQPQHF
clone_size: -; v_call: TRBV3-1/TRBV3-2; j_call: TRBJ2-6; d_call: -; cdr3_nt: TGTGCCAGCAGAAAGAGAGGGGCCAACGTCCTGACTTTC; cdr3_aa: CASRKRGANVLTF
clone_size: -; v_call: TRBV6-5; j_call: TRBJ1-5; d_call: TRBD1; cdr3_nt: TGTGCCAGCAGTGACTCCGGGACAGGGAATCAGCCCCAGCATTTT; cdr3_aa: CASSDSGTGNQPQHF
clone_size: few; v_call: TRBV18; j_call: TRBJ2-2; d_call: -; cdr3_nt: TGTGCCAGCTCACCACCGAGCCAGGGAGGACGCGGGGAGCTGTTTTTT; cdr3_aa: CASSPPSQGGRGELFF
clone_size: -; v_call: TRBV30; j_call: TRBJ2-3; d_call: TRBD2; cdr3_nt: TGTGCCTGGACATACTCGCGGGGGGGAACAGATACGCAGTATTTT; cdr3_aa: CAWTYSRGGTDTQYF
clone_size: once; v_call: TRBV19; j_call: TRBJ2-7; d_call: -; cdr3_nt: TGTGCCAGTACCGTGGCATTTGGGGGACACCCAACCTACGAGCAGTACTTC; cdr3_aa: CASTVAFGGHPTYEQYF
clone_size: few; v_call: TRBV5-1; j_call: TRBJ1-1; d_call: -; cdr3_nt: TGCGCCAGCAGCTTGGACAGGTCGGCTGAAGCTTTCTTT; cdr3_aa: CASSLDRSAEAFF
clone_size: -; v_call: TRBV5-1; j_call: TRBJ1-5; d_call: TRBD1; cdr3_nt: TGCGCCAGCAGCCCGACAGGGGATATTGGGTCCCAGCATTTT; cdr3_aa: CASSPTGDIGSQHF
clone_size: -; v_call: TRBV6-5; j_call: TRBJ1-1; d_call: -; cdr3_nt: TGTGCCAGCAGTTACGGGAGACAGGCGATGAACACTGAAGCTTTCTTT; cdr3_aa: CASSYGRQAMNTEAFF
clone_size: -; v_call: TRBV21-1; j_call: TRBJ2-2; d_call: -; cdr3_nt: TGTGCCAGCAGCAAAGGTACCATCGCCGGGACAGGGGGAGGGGAGAACACCGGGGAGCTGTTTTTT; cdr3_aa: CASSKGTIAGTGGGENTGELFF
clone_size: -; v_call: TRBV3-1/TRBV3-2; j_call: TRBJ2-5; d_call: -; cdr3_nt: TGTGCCAGCAGCCAAGTTGGGGGTATACAAGAGACCCAGTACTTC; cdr3_aa: CASSQVGGIQETQYF
clone_size: -; v_call: TRBV9; j_call: TRBJ2-5; d_call: -; cdr3_nt: TGTGCCAGCAGCGTAGGTGAGGGGGACTGGCAAGAGACCCAGTACTTC; cdr3_aa: CASSVGEGDWQETQYF
clone_size: -; v_call: TRBV18; j_call: TRBJ1-1; d_call: TRBD1; cdr3_nt: TGTGCCAGCTCACCACCGTCAGGGGGCACTGAAGCTTTCTTT; cdr3_aa: CASSPPSGGTEAFF
clone_size: -; v_call: TRBV3-1/TRBV3-2; j_call: TRBJ2-1; d_call: -; cdr3_nt: TGTGCCAGCACCGCGCTTGTTGGTATTGGGGGAAACAATGAGCAGTTCTTC; cdr3_aa: CASTALVGIGGNNEQFF
clone_size: once; v_call: TRBV25-1; j_call: TRBJ1-1; d_call: -; cdr3_nt: TGTGCCAGCAGTGGGGGGACCCTTCCTGAAGCTTTCTTT; cdr3_aa: CASSGGTLPEAFF
clone_size: -; v_call: TRBV4-1; j_call: TRBJ2-5; d_call: -; cdr3_nt: TGCGCCAGCAGCCAACACGGACAGAAAGAGACCCAGTACTTC; cdr3_aa: CASSQHGQKETQYF
clone_size: -; v_call: TRBV2; j_call: TRBJ1-4; d_call: -; cdr3_nt: TGTGCCAGCAGTGGGGGAAAACTGTTTTTT; cdr3_aa: CASSGGKLFF
clone_size: -; v_call: TRBV4-1; j_call: TRBJ2-1; d_call: TRBD1; cdr3_nt: TGCGCCAGCAGCCAAGTGACAGGGGAGCAGTTCTTC; cdr3_aa: CASSQVTGEQFF
clone_size: few; v_call: TRBV5-4; j_call: TRBJ1-1; d_call: -; cdr3_nt: TGTGCCAGCAGCTTGTCCAGCGTCGGGAACACTGAAGCTTTCTTT; cdr3_aa: CASSLSSVGNTEAFF
clone_size: -; v_call: TRBV13; j_call: TRBJ1-1; d_call: -; cdr3_nt: TGTGCCAGCAGTCAAGGACAGCCTACTGAAGCTTTCTTT; cdr3_aa: CASSQGQPTEAFF
clone_size: -; v_call: TRBV7-2; j_call: TRBJ2-5; d_call: TRBD2; cdr3_nt: TGTGCCAGCAGATCCGCGGGGGGCTTTTGGGAGACCCAGTACTTC; cdr3_aa: CASRSAGGFWETQYF
clone_size: -; v_call: TRBV5-8; j_call: TRBJ2-3; d_call: -; cdr3_nt: TGTGCCAGCAGCCCTGGTTACGCTAGCACAGATACGCAGTATTTT; cdr3_aa: CASSPGYASTDTQYF
clone_size: few; v_call: TRBV7-3; j_call: TRBJ2-1; d_call: -; cdr3_nt: TGTGCCAGCAGCTTGGTTCCTGGGTACAATGAGCAGTTCTTC; cdr3_aa: CASSLVPGYNEQFF
clone_size: -; v_call: TRBV7-9; j_call: TRBJ1-4; d_call: TRBD1; cdr3_nt: TGTGCCAGCAGCCAGGGACAGGGACTTGAAAAACTGTTTTTT; cdr3_aa: CASSQGQGLEKLFF
clone_size: -; v_call: TRBV6-5; j_call: TRBJ2-2; d_call: -; cdr3_nt: TGTGCCAGCAGTCCCGAGTTCGCGAACACCGGGGAGCTGTTTTTT; cdr3_aa: CASSPEFANTGELFF
clone_size: -; v_call: TRBV19; j_call: TRBJ2-2; d_call: -; cdr3_nt: TGTGCCAGTAGTGATAGTGGGGGGGCCTTCACCGGGGAGCTGTTTTTT; cdr3_aa: CASSDSGGAFTGELFF
clone_size: -; v_call: TRBV6-2/TRBV6-3; j_call: TRBJ2-1; d_call: TRBD2; cdr3_nt: TGTGCCAGCAGTTACTCGCGGGGGGGGTACAATGAGCAGTTCTTC; cdr3_aa: CASSYSRGGYNEQFF
clone_size: many; v_call: TRBV19; j_call: TRBJ2-7; d_call: TRBD1; cdr3_nt: TGTGCCAGTAGTCCGGGACAGGACTACGAGCAGTACTTC; cdr3_aa: CASSPGQDYEQYF
clone_size: -; v_call: TRBV11-2; j_call: TRBJ1-3; d_call: -; cdr3_nt: TGTGCCAGCAGCTTAAGTGGCGAAATTCATCTAGGGACTGGAAACACCATATATTTT; cdr3_aa: CASSLSGEIHLGTGNTIYF
clone_size: -; v_call: TRBV18; j_call: TRBJ1-2; d_call: TRBD1; cdr3_nt: TGTGCCAGCTCACCAGAACTCCGGGACAGGGCGTCTAACTATGGCTACACCTTC; cdr3_aa: CASSPELRDRASNYGYTF
clone_size: -; v_call: TRBV19; j_call: TRBJ1-5; d_call: -; cdr3_nt: TGTGCCAGTAGTATAGGGTTAGGGGGACTGGCTTATAGCAATCAGCCCCAGCATTTT; cdr3_aa: CASSIGLGGLAYSNQPQHF
clone_size: -; v_call: TRBV27; j_call: TRBJ2-4; d_call: -; cdr3_nt: TGTGCCAGCAGAACACCGGCAGTTCGATCCATTCAGTACTTC; cdr3_aa: CASRTPAVRSIQYF
clone_size: -; v_call: TRBV11-2; j_call: TRBJ2-7; d_call: -; cdr3_nt: TGTGCCAGCAGCCCTAGGGCCCCCAGGGGGGAGGAGCAGTACTTC; cdr3_aa: CASSPRAPRGEEQYF
clone_size: once; v_call: TRBV19; j_call: TRBJ1-1; d_call: TRBD1; cdr3_nt: TGTGCCAGTAGGGACAGGACCTCCGCCCTTGCAGCTTTCTTT; cdr3_aa: CASRDRTSALAAFF